This T cell receptor beta chain was captured in a study of T cell responses to AZD1222 COVID-19 vaccine. Study-level results: Repertoire samples came only from after the peak T cell response. Vaccination with two AZD1222 doses was followed by a rise in Spike-specific TCR breadth and depth. Reportedly, close to half of spike-specific TCRs are directed against unmutated variant regions.

Concerning this clone itself: Antigen unknown.

Here immunoSEQ multiplex PCR was the method, and the copy in TCRdb shows in-frame clones only, minus some. The sample shows about 130,000 clones, over 65% of them seen only once. From germline, CDR1 is SGHTA and CDR2 FQGNSA. The CDR3 extends over 14 amino acids. With 5 bases removed from V and 0 bases from J, the gap between germline ends came to 11 bases. The receptor comes from an adult in good health. This rearrangement joins TRBV7-2 to TRBJ2-7; D tentatively reads TRBD1 or TRBD2 (5 bases each). The material sequenced was peripheral blood, taken on day 0 of AZD1222 vaccination. The CDR3 sequence: CASSGTGRSYEQYF. In DNA form, the CDR3 reads TGTGCCAGCAGCGGGACCGGACGCTCCTACGAGCAGTACTTC.